This record looks at one T cell receptor beta chain sequence and its context. In terms of origin and age, donors were healthy Caucasian individuals from Russia aged 6 to 90. The data originate from a study of blood T cells in healthy people across ages. The use of a sample-barcoded 5' primer and a J-beta primer mix characterized a second PCR of roughly 6 to 11 cycles. TCRdb called the 5' RACE reads again in MiXCR, with one record for every CDR3 protein. The sample includes more than 1.4 million distinct CDR3 sequences, 42% of them seen just once. The CDR3 is made up of 13 amino acids. The V and J ends lost 0 bases and 7 bases respectively, with 12 bases between them. Germline-derived CDR1 and CDR2 are SQVTM and ANQGSEA.

Sequenced sample: blood. This clonotype was obtained from a woman aged 18-35 years in good health. This rearrangement joins TRBV29-1 to TRBJ2-5; D uncertain. The CDR3 DNA is TGCAGCGTTGAAGATCCGGCCTTGAGGACCCAGTACTTC. Translating gives CSVEDPALRTQYF.